These 15 T cell receptor beta chains originate from one sample sequenced in a study of blood T cells in healthy people across ages. Next came a second PCR, run for roughly 6 to 11 cycles, which used a sample-barcoded 5' primer along with a J-beta primer mix. TCRdb re-called the 5' RACE reads with MiXCR, one entry per CDR3 protein. The sample includes 870,000 or so distinct CDR3 sequences, 29% of them seen just once. The sample consisted of blood. The receptors stem from a woman at least 80 years old in good health.

This clonotype was counted a single time. The chain couples TRBV7-2 to TRBJ2-5; the D is unclear. The germline V and J ends were trimmed by 1 base and 5 bases, with 11 bases remaining between them. Germline assignment: CDR1 SGHTA and CDR2 FQGNSA. CDR3 size: 14 residues. The CDR3 loop reads CASSLDSQWETQYF. In DNA form, the CDR3 reads TGTGCCAGCAGCTTAGACAGCCAATGGGAGACCCAGTACTTC.

Comments on this clonotype: One end of the junction fails to match germline, which may point to a read error. This chain joins TRBV11-2 and TRBJ2-2; TRBD1 agrees at 7 bases. Germline V CDR1 and CDR2: SGHAT, FQNNGV. The CDR3 runs 15 residues. Written as DNA, the CDR3 is TGTGCCAGCAGCTCAACAGGGGAGAACACCGTGGAGCTGTTTTTT. It yields the protein CASSSTGENTVELFF. The variable domain in full, with the rest retrieved from reference TRBV11-2 and TRBJ2-2, is EAGVAQSPRYKIIEKRQSVAFWCNPISGHATLYWYQQILGQGPKLLIQFQNNGVVDDSQLPKDRFSAERLKGVDSTLKIQPAKLEDSAVYLCASSSTGENTVELFFGEGSRLTVL.

To note about this clonotype: Being one base from a much bigger clone, this may be a read error. The chain recombines TRBV20-1 with TRBJ2-1; D is undetermined. This CDR3 spans 12 amino acids. Germline CDR1 is DFQATT and CDR2 is SNEGSKA (reference sequence). This CDR3 is CRARDTDHEQFF. CDR3 nucleotides: TGCAGGGCTAGAGATACAGACCATGAGCAGTTCTTC.

This clonotype was seen only a few times. The gene calls are TRBV5-1 and TRBJ2-7, with 8 bases matching TRBD1. This CDR3 is 14 amino acids long. The J segment lost 3 bases and the V segment lost 4 bases, leaving 6 bases of the junction unmatched. Germline lookup yields CDR1 SGHRS and CDR2 YFSETQ. Written as DNA, the CDR3 is TGCGCCAGCAGCCCCCAGGGGGCATACTACGAGCAGTACTTC. This sequence encodes CASSPQGAYYEQYF.

This chain links TRBV20-1 with TRBJ2-1; 12 nucleotides agree with TRBD2. V lost 5 bases and J lost 4; bases outside the gene matches: 3. The germline V gene has CDR1 DFQATT and CDR2 SNEGSKA (reference sequence). The CDR3 has 14 residues. The CDR3 loop reads CSAALAGGYNEQFF. CDR3 coding DNA: TGCAGTGCTGCGCTAGCGGGGGGGTACAATGAGCAGTTCTTC.

Comment on this clonotype: Being one base from a much bigger clone, this may be a read error. As the CDR3 is not closed by the conserved phenylalanine or tryptophan, this likely results from a read error. The rearrangement links TRBV20-1 to TRBJ1-2, with 8 nucleotides matching TRBD1. This CDR3 is built from 12 residues. With 3 bases clipped from V and 11 bases from J, the junction kept 8 bases outside the gene matches. Germline V lookup: CDR1 DFQATT, CDR2 SNEGSKA (reference sequence). This CDR3 is CSASEQGVSYTS. The CDR3, as DNA: TGCAGTGCTAGTGAACAGGGGGTTAGTTACACCTCC.

This clonotype appeared a few times. The rearrangement joins TRBV5-1 to TRBJ2-7; 7 bases are shared with TRBD1. The CDR3 sequence is 15 residues long. In germline, CDR1 is SGHRS, CDR2 YFSETQ. The V gene end was trimmed by 0 bases and the J gene end by 7 bases; junction bases not matched to a gene: 10. DNA of the CDR3: TGCGCCAGCAGCTTGGACGGGACAGTACTCAATGAGCAGTACTTC. This encodes CASSLDGTVLNEQYF.

This rearrangement joins TRBV7-2 to TRBJ1-6; no clear D. This CDR3 is built from 15 residues. The V gene lost 1 base and the J gene lost 9 bases, with 13 bases spanning the gap. In germline, CDR1 is SGHTA, CDR2 FQGNSA. The CDR3 protein is CASSLGKGPRSPLHF. The CDR3 DNA reads TGTGCCAGCAGCTTAGGGAAGGGCCCTCGTTCACCCCTCCACTTT.

This clonotype was detected a few times. CDR3 sequence (DNA): TGTGCCAGTATAGGACAGGCCAATGAGCAGTTCTTC. Its protein product is CASIGQANEQFF. The chain joins TRBV19 to TRBJ2-1; 7 positions agree with TRBD1. This CDR3 spans 12 amino acids. The J segment lost 6 bases and the V segment lost 7 bases, leaving 3 bases of the junction unmatched. CDR1 is LNHDA, CDR2 SQIVND, per germline (reference sequence). The full variable domain, its missing parts supplied by reference TRBV19 and TRBJ2-1, is DGGITQSPKYLFRKEGQNVTLSCEQNLNHDAMYWYRQDPGQGLRLIYYSQIVNDFQKGDIAEGYSVSREKKESFPLTVTSAQKNPTAFYLCASIGQANEQFFGPGTRLTVL.

This clonotype was observed at least ten times. The J gene is TRBJ2-3, the V gene TRBV2; D is ambiguous. CDR3 length: 14 amino acids. Germline V CDR1 and CDR2: SNHLY, FYNNEI. Trimming stripped 7 bases from V and 4 bases from J, with 15 bases between. The CDR3 here is CASISHATADTQYF. DNA of the CDR3: TGTGCCAGCATCTCTCATGCCACGGCAGATACGCAGTATTTT.

This clonotype was recorded at least ten times. This chain links TRBV20-1 with TRBJ2-6; D not resolved. Trimming left V 1 base short and J 0 bases short, with 13 bases between. Germline-derived CDR1 and CDR2 are DFQATT and SNEGSKA (reference sequence). CDR3 length equals 17 residues. CDR3: CSARAGIMHSGANVLTF. The DNA of the CDR3 is TGCAGTGCTAGAGCTGGAATTATGCACTCTGGGGCCAACGTCCTGACTTTC.

This clonotype appeared many times. The V call is TRBV9, the J call TRBJ2-1; 10 bases align to TRBD2. Germline V gene lookup returns CDR1 SGDLS and CDR2 YYNGEE. The J segment lost 5 bases and the V segment lost 4 bases, leaving 12 bases of the junction unmatched. The CDR3 is 17 amino acids. The CDR3 region is CASSKTAGTSANNEQFF. In DNA, the CDR3 is TGTGCCAGCAGCAAAACCGCCGGGACTAGCGCCAACAATGAGCAGTTCTTC.

The chain uses TRBV5-5 and TRBJ1-1; the match to TRBD1 covers 7 bases. Germline V gene sequence: CDR1 SGHKS, CDR2 YYEKEE (reference sequence). The CDR3 covers 15 residues. Trimming cost V 4 bases and J 9 bases; bases outside gene matches: 15. The CDR3 region is CASSRPWGDREKAFF. CDR3 nucleotides: TGTGCCAGCAGCCGACCATGGGGGGACAGAGAAAAAGCTTTCTTT.

The J gene is TRBJ1-6, the V gene TRBV7-6, with no clear D. V was trimmed by 0 bases and J by 6 bases, leaving 6 bases between them. Germline assignment: CDR1 SGHVS and CDR2 FNYEAQ. This CDR3 is 14 amino acids long. CDR3 protein: CASSLAESNSPLHF. DNA of the CDR3: TGTGCCAGCAGCTTAGCTGAGAGTAATTCACCCCTCCACTTT.

Ten or more counts support this clonotype. This rearrangement joins TRBV20-1 to TRBJ1-2; TRBD1 is a possible D gene (6 bases). From germline, CDR1 is DFQATT and CDR2 SNEGSKA (reference sequence). With 0 bases removed from V and 4 bases from J, the gap between germline ends came to 15 bases. The CDR3 length is 15 residues. The CDR3 here is CSAREDSRGIYGYTF. In DNA form, the CDR3 reads TGCAGTGCTAGAGAAGACTCCAGGGGAATCTATGGCTACACCTTC.